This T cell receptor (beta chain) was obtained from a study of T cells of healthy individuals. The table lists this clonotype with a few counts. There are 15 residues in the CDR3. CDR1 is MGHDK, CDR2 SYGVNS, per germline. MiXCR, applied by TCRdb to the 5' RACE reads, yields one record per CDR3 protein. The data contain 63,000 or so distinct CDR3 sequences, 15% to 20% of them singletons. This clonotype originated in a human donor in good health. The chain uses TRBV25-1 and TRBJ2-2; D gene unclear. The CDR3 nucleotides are TGTGCTGCGGCAACCTCTAAGCGAGCCACCGGGGAGCTGTTTTTT. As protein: CAAATSKRATGELFF.